The next 25 T cell receptor beta chains were all read from a single sample in a study of T-cell reconstitution after alpha-beta-depleted transplantation in children. The library targeted TCRbeta and was prepared with unique molecular identifiers. MiXCR, run by TCRdb on the PCR reads, gives a single entry per CDR3 protein. Of hundreds of thousands of distinct CDR3 sequences in the sample, around 12% were seen once. The material was PBMCs, obtained before TCRalphabeta/CD19-depleted stem cell transplant. The source is a girl aged 2-10 years with congenital amegakaryocytic thrombocytopenia, due to receive a stem cell transplant.

The chain recombines TRBV20-1 with TRBJ2-7; the D gene is possibly TRBD2 (5 bases). Germline assignment: CDR1 DFQATT and CDR2 SNEGSKA (reference sequence). V lost 2 bases and J 6 bases, leaving 17 bases between the germline ends. This CDR3 comprises 14 residues. The CDR3 is CSARFQGSEGEQYF. The CDR3 bases are TGCAGTGCTAGATTTCAAGGGAGCGAGGGCGAGCAGTACTTC.

This clonotype was seen at least ten times. The CDR3 here is CASTSRGNEKLFF. CDR3 coding DNA: TGTGCCAGCACCTCCCGGGGTAATGAAAAACTGTTTTTT. V is TRBV7-9 and J is TRBJ1-4; D unresolved. The V gene's germline CDR1 is SEHNR and CDR2 FQNEAQ (reference sequence). The CDR3 spans 13 residues. With 7 bases removed from V and 4 bases from J, the gap between germline ends came to 10 bases.

The chain links TRBV12-3 or TRBV12-4 to TRBJ2-5; unclear D gene. The CDR3 totals 13 residues. Trimming removed 6 bases from V and 2 bases from J, with 10 bases in between. The CDR3 loop is CASRDKGQETQYF. DNA for the CDR3: TGTGCCAGCAGAGATAAGGGACAAGAGACCCAGTACTTC.

A remark on this clonotype: This may be a read error, as it is one base from a much larger clone. CDR3 DNA: TGCAGCGCTGGAAATTGGGCCTACGAGCAGTACTTC. It yields the protein CSAGNWAYEQYF. The V and J genes are TRBV29-1 and TRBJ2-7; D remains ambiguous. Trimming removed 7 bases at V and 2 bases at J, with 12 bases between. Germline V CDR1 and CDR2: SQVTM, ANQGSEA. The CDR3 is 12 amino acids.

The chain links TRBV5-1 to TRBJ2-5; D might be TRBD2 (6 bases). Looked up from germline, CDR1 is SGHRS and CDR2 is YFSETQ. With 0 bases removed from V and 5 bases from J, the gap between germline ends came to 14 bases. The CDR3 consists of 15 residues. CDR3 in amino acids: CASSLVFSSEETQYF. Written as DNA, the CDR3 is TGCGCCAGCAGCTTGGTTTTCTCTAGCGAGGAGACCCAGTACTTC.

This clonotype came up many times. The CDR3 loop reads CAISGFLPGQVRSEQFF. The CDR3 DNA is TGTGCCATCAGTGGTTTTCTACCGGGACAGGTGCGTAGTGAGCAGTTCTTC. The J gene is TRBJ2-1, the V gene TRBV10-3, with TRBD1 matching 8 bases. Germline CDR1 reads ENHRY; CDR2 reads SYGVKD. V lost 4 bases to trimming and J lost 9 bases; unmatched junction nucleotides: 17. The CDR3 totals 17 residues.

This clonotype occurred many times. The J gene is TRBJ1-1, the V gene TRBV12-3 or TRBV12-4; possibly TRBD1 for D (5 bases). V lost 7 bases to trimming and J lost 6 bases, with 24 bases between them. CDR3 size: 16 residues. CDR3 nucleotide sequence: TGTGCCAGCAACCCCGGGGGGTCCAGGTCAGGGTCTGAAGCTTTCTTT. Amino acid sequence: CASNPGGSRSGSEAFF.

This chain connects TRBV5-6 to TRBJ2-1, with 9 bases matching TRBD2. Germline V lookup: CDR1 SGHDT, CDR2 YYEEEE. This CDR3 has 15 amino acids. Unmatched junction bases numbered 10, after V lost 4 bases and J lost 8 bases. The CDR3 spells CASSPHSGRGDEQFF. The CDR3, as DNA: TGTGCCAGCAGCCCCCATAGCGGGAGAGGGGATGAGCAGTTCTTC.

This clonotype was counted a few times. The chain links TRBV6-5 to TRBJ2-7; 12 bases agree with TRBD2. The germline V gene encodes CDR1 MNHEY and CDR2 SVGAGI. The CDR3 is made up of 14 amino acids. With 7 bases clipped from V and 5 bases from J, the junction kept 6 bases outside the gene matches. CDR3 sequence reads: CASILLAGGHEQYF. In DNA, the CDR3 is TGTGCCAGCATTTTACTAGCGGGAGGTCACGAGCAGTACTTC.

This clonotype was recorded at least ten times. The chain is built from TRBV11-2 and TRBJ1-5, with a tentative D call TRBD1 (5 bases). Trimming left V 1 base short and J 7 bases short, with 8 bases between. The CDR3 loop spans 13 amino acids. Germline V gene sequence: CDR1 SGHAT, CDR2 FQNNGV. The CDR3, as DNA: TGTGCCAGCAGCTTAGTTTCAGGGCAGCCCCAGCATTTT. As protein: CASSLVSGQPQHF.

J is TRBJ2-2 and V is TRBV21-1; the table gives TRBD1 as D, unverified against the DNA. TRBV21-1 is a pseudogene. The length of the CDR3 is 17 residues. The CDR3 region has the DNA TGTGCCAGCAGCAAAGATCCCGGGACAAAAAACACCGGGGAGCTGTTTTTT. Residues: CASSKDPGTKNTGELFF.

In this sample, this clonotype turned up a few times. The gene calls are TRBV30 and TRBJ1-2, with 7 nucleotides matching TRBD1. This CDR3 contains 12 residues. Germline V CDR1 and CDR2: GTSNPN, SVGIG (reference sequence). V shed 2 bases and J 8 bases; nucleotides not matched to a gene: 5. The CDR3 spells CAWSSYRGGYTF. The CDR3 coding sequence is TGTGCCTGGAGTTCCTACAGGGGAGGCTACACCTTC.

This clonotype turned up a few times. This chain uses TRBV3-1 with TRBJ2-5, with D tentatively TRBD1 or TRBD2 (6 bases each). Germline assignment: CDR1 LGHDT and CDR2 YNNKEL (reference sequence). The length of the CDR3 is 17 residues. Trimming removed 0 bases from V and 2 bases from J, with 16 bases in between. The CDR3 sequence is CASSQDRRGGKQETQYF. The CDR3 nucleotides are TGTGCCAGCAGCCAAGACCGTCGAGGGGGGAAGCAAGAGACCCAGTACTTC.

This rearrangement joins TRBV5-1 to TRBJ2-5, with 7 nucleotides matching TRBD1. From germline, CDR1 is SGHRS and CDR2 YFSETQ. V dropped 3 bases and J dropped 4; count of bases not matched to a gene: 9. This CDR3 comprises 15 residues. CDR3 residues: CASSSTTRTGETQYF. The CDR3, as DNA: TGCGCCAGCAGCTCAACTACACGGACAGGAGAGACCCAGTACTTC. The whole variable domain, remainder taken from reference TRBV5-1 and TRBJ2-5, is KAGVTQTPRYLIKTRGQQVTLSCSPISGHRSVSWYQQTPGQGLQFLFEYFSETQRNKGNFPGRFSGRQFSNSRSEMNVSTLELGDSALYLCASSSTTRTGETQYFGPGTRLLVL.

The rearrangement joins TRBV28 to TRBJ1-6; D not resolved. The CDR3 has 17 amino acids. In germline, CDR1 is MDHEN, CDR2 SYDVKM. V lost 3 bases to trimming and J lost 7 bases, with 19 bases between them. The DNA of the CDR3 is TGTGCCAGCAGTTTGAATCGACTTGGGCAGGAGAATTCACCCCTCCACTTT. Translation gives CASSLNRLGQENSPLHF.

This clonotype was picked up a small number of times. This may come from a read error, since a much larger clone is one base off. The chain is built from TRBV12-3 or TRBV12-4 and TRBJ2-3; 10 bases align to TRBD2. Trimming cost V 6 bases and J 2 bases; bases outside gene matches: 5. This CDR3 comprises 15 residues. The CDR3 loop reads CASSSLAGATDTQYF. The CDR3 DNA reads as TGTGCCAGCAGCTCGCTAGCGGGGGCCACAGATACGCAGTATTTT.

This clonotype has at least ten counts. The chain recombines TRBV5-1 with TRBJ2-3; TRBD2 matches at 7 bases. The CDR3 extends over 14 amino acids. Germline values: CDR1 SGHRS, CDR2 YFSETQ. V lost 4 bases to trimming and J lost 4 bases; unmatched junction nucleotides: 6. The CDR3: CASSLSAGADTQYF. In nucleotides, the CDR3 is TGCGCCAGCAGCCTTTCGGCGGGAGCAGATACGCAGTATTTT. Full variable domain (outside the CDR3, taken from reference TRBV5-1 and TRBJ2-3): KAGVTQTPRYLIKTRGQQVTLSCSPISGHRSVSWYQQTPGQGLQFLFEYFSETQRNKGNFPGRFSGRQFSNSRSEMNVSTLELGDSALYLCASSLSAGADTQYFGPGTRLTVL.

This clonotype was counted ten times or more. CDR3 nucleotide sequence: TGTGCCAGCAGCCCTCCGAGAGACGGGGATGAGCAGTTCTTC. Residues: CASSPPRDGDEQFF. This chain uses TRBV7-9 with TRBJ2-1; perhaps TRBD2 as D (5 bases). Germline V gene lookup returns CDR1 SEHNR and CDR2 FQNEAQ (reference sequence). The V and J ends lost 5 bases and 8 bases respectively, with 16 bases between them. The length of the CDR3 is 14 residues.

The chain uses TRBV7-9 and TRBJ2-7, with unresolved D. V was pared by 5 bases and J by 0 bases, with 14 bases between. CDR1 and CDR2 from the germline V gene are SEHNR and FQNEAQ (reference sequence). The CDR3 extends over 15 amino acids. CDR3 bases: TGTGCCAGCAGCCCAACCCGCTCCGGCTCCTACGAGCAGTACTTC. Translating gives CASSPTRSGSYEQYF.

This clonotype occurred many times. This chain uses TRBV20-1 with TRBJ2-1; D is undetermined. CDR3 length equals 13 residues. Germline V gives CDR1 DFQATT, CDR2 SNEGSKA (reference sequence). V lost 3 bases and J lost 5, with 11 bases in between. The CDR3 loop reads CSASQGLDNEQFF. The CDR3 coding sequence is TGCAGTGCTAGTCAAGGGTTAGACAATGAGCAGTTCTTC.

This clonotype came up many times. The chain employs TRBV12-3 or TRBV12-4 and TRBJ2-1, with TRBD1 as a possible D gene (5 bases). Trimming removed 7 bases at V and 7 bases at J, with 14 bases between. This CDR3 is built from 13 residues. This CDR3 is CASTLIQGNEQFF. CDR3 DNA sequence: TGTGCCAGCACCCTTATTCAGGGTAATGAGCAGTTCTTC.

This clonotype has more than one count but fewer than ten. The chain uses TRBV5-1 and TRBJ2-5, with no clear D. In germline, CDR1 is SGHRS, CDR2 YFSETQ. V was cut by 0 bases and J by 0 bases, with 9 bases left in between. The CDR3 has 15 residues. The CDR3, as DNA: TGCGCCAGCAGCTTGGGTTTCCTGTACCAAGAGACCCAGTACTTC. This sequence encodes CASSLGFLYQETQYF.

V usage is TRBV27 and J usage is TRBJ1-5; D ambiguous. Germline V gene lookup returns CDR1 MNHEY and CDR2 SMNVEV (reference sequence). The CDR3 totals 17 residues. The V end was cut by 1 base, the J end by 2 bases, with 15 bases between. The DNA of the CDR3 is TGTGCCAGCAGTTTATTGGGAACCGCTTCGCGCAATCAGCCCCAGCATTTT. Protein sequence: CASSLLGTASRNQPQHF.

The CDR3 here is CSARDPREGTQYF. The CDR3 DNA is TGCAGTGCTAGAGATCCCAGGGAAGGGACCCAGTACTTC. The chain couples TRBV20-1 to TRBJ2-5, with a tentative D call TRBD1 (5 bases). From germline, CDR1 is DFQATT and CDR2 SNEGSKA (reference sequence). V was pared by 0 bases and J by 7 bases, with 12 bases between. The CDR3 totals 13 residues.

This clonotype was found many times. The J gene is TRBJ1-2, the V gene TRBV12-3 or TRBV12-4; TRBD1 might be the D (5 bases). V lost 7 bases and J lost 4, with 10 bases in between. The CDR3 has 12 residues. CDR3 in DNA: TGTGCCAGCACCGACAGATCCTATGGCTACACCTTC. It yields the protein CASTDRSYGYTF.